A selection of T cell receptor beta chains follows, all from one sample in a study of T-cell reconstitution after alpha-beta-depleted transplantation in children. TCRdb fed the PCR reads into MiXCR, producing one record per CDR3 protein. Among about 27,000 distinct CDR3 sequences listed, roughly a sixth were seen once. Specimen: PBMCs, mostly from graft donor cells, collected 60 days after TCRalphabeta/CD19-depleted stem cell transplant. The source is a male patient between 2 and 9 years old who had a stem cell transplant for acute lymphoblastic leukemia, so the T cells may come from the graft donor. Each CDR3 is given with its conserved first and last residue. A D gene is named only where the DNA matches it firmly. Rows give clone size only sometimes, using once, few, many, or a class for an expanded clone.

>TRBJ2-7|16|TRBV12-3/TRBV12-4|TRBD1|many
TGTGCCAGCAGTTTAGCTTCCGGGACAGGTTCCTACGAGCAGTACTTC
CASSLASGTGSYEQYF
>TRBJ1-1|17|TRBV9|-|few
TGTGCCAGCAGCGTAGGCACCCGGGGGCTGATGAACACTGAAGCTTTCTTT
CASSVGTRGLMNTEAFF
>TRBJ2-7|15|TRBV5-1|-|many
TGCGCCAGCAGCCCGAAGACTCCTCCAGTCGCCGAGCAGTACTTC
CASSPKTPPVAEQYF
>TRBJ1-2|15|TRBV5-1|-|many
TGCGCCAGCAGCTTGGCCCAGCCGAGGAGCTATGGCTACACCTTC
CASSLAQPRSYGYTF
>TRBJ2-1|14|TRBV29-1|-|-
TGCAGCGTCGCTGTAGCGGCTTCCTACAATGAGCAGTTCTTC
CSVAVAASYNEQFF
>TRBJ2-3|14|TRBV29-1|-|many
TGCAGCGTAGGACAGACCTTTAGCACAGATACGCAGTATTTT
CSVGQTFSTDTQYF
>TRBJ2-2|16|TRBV7-2|TRBD2|many
TGTGCCAGCAGCTTAACTAGCGGGGCGAACACCGGGGAGCTGTTTTTT
CASSLTSGANTGELFF
>TRBJ2-3|15|TRBV4-3|-|-
TGCGCCAGCAGCCAGGGACGGGGACTCACAGATACGCAGTATTTT
CASSQGRGLTDTQYF
>TRBJ2-3|13|TRBV5-1|-|medium-sized
TGCGCCAGCAGCTTGGGCGGCACAGATACGCAGTATTTT
CASSLGGTDTQYF
>TRBJ2-1|15|TRBV24-1|-|many
TGTGCCACCAGTCCTAACAGTCCCTCCTACAATGAGCAGTTCTTC
CATSPNSPSYNEQFF
>TRBJ1-2|14|TRBV4-3|TRBD1|once
TGCGCCAGCAGCCCTATGACAGGGGAGTATGGCTACACCTTC
CASSPMTGEYGYTF
>TRBJ1-6|16|TRBV5-8|-|-
TGTGCCAGCAGCTTAGACAGAATTGTTGGGAATTCACCCCTCCACTTT
CASSLDRIVGNSPLHF
>TRBJ1-5|13|TRBV7-6|-|many
TGTGCCAGCAGCTCGACAGACTGGGGGCCCCAGCATTTT
CASSSTDWGPQHF
>TRBJ2-7|13|TRBV28|-|-
TGTGCCGTCCGTGGGGGGGCACCCTACGAGCAGTACTTC
CAVRGGAPYEQYF
>TRBJ1-5|15|TRBV7-2|-|many
TGTGCCAGCAGCTACGGGCCTTATAGCAATCAGCCCCAGCATTTT
CASSYGPYSNQPQHF
>TRBJ2-4|16|TRBV5-6|-|few
TGTGCCAGCAGCTATACCGGGCAACTAGCCAAAAACATTCAGTACTTC
CASSYTGQLAKNIQYF
>TRBJ2-3|14|TRBV12-5|-|many
TGTGCTAGTGGCAGGGACGGAGGAGCAGATACGCAGTATTTT
CASGRDGGADTQYF
>TRBJ2-7|13|TRBV5-4|-|-
TGTGCCAGCAGCTTGGCGGCCGTCGGGGAGCAGTACTTC
CASSLAAVGEQYF
>TRBJ1-2|14|TRBV10-2|TRBD1|-
TGCGCCAGCGACACCGGGACAGGGGGCGATGGCTACACCTTC
CASDTGTGGDGYTF
>TRBJ1-5|13|TRBV20-1|-|-
TGCAGTGCTAGGGCCAATAGCAATCAGCCCCAGCATTTT
CSARANSNQPQHF
>TRBJ2-3|16|TRBV5-6|TRBD2|many
TGTGCCAGCAGCTCTCTAGCGGGGGGGTTCACAGATACGCAGTATTTT
CASSSLAGGFTDTQYF
>TRBJ2-2|13|TRBV30|-|-
TGTGCCTGGGGTGTCATAGACACCGGGGAGCTGTTTTTT
CAWGVIDTGELFF
>TRBJ2-7|15|TRBV12-3/TRBV12-4|TRBD2|-
TGTGCCAGCAGTTCCTCAGCGGGAGCCGCCTACGAGCAGTACTTC
CASSSSAGAAYEQYF
>TRBJ2-1|14|TRBV10-3|-|many
TGTGCCATCATAGGGGAACTCTCCTACAATGAGCAGTTCTTC
CAIIGELSYNEQFF
>TRBJ2-1|18|TRBV14|TRBD2|-
TGTGCCAGCAGCCAAGGTCGGTTCACTAGCGGGGACCCCTTGGAGCAGTTCTTC
CASSQGRFTSGDPLEQFF
>TRBJ2-3|15|TRBV7-2|TRBD2|few
TGTGCCAGCAGCCCCATTGGGACTAGCGGGAGTGCGCAGTATTTT
CASSPIGTSGSAQYF
>TRBJ1-6|14|TRBV5-6|-|-
TGTGCCAGCGGCCCCGGACTCTATAATTCACCCCTCCACTTT
CASGPGLYNSPLHF
>TRBJ2-3|13|TRBV6-1|-|few
TGTGCCAGCAGTGCCCACAGGGCAGATACGCAGTATTTT
CASSAHRADTQYF